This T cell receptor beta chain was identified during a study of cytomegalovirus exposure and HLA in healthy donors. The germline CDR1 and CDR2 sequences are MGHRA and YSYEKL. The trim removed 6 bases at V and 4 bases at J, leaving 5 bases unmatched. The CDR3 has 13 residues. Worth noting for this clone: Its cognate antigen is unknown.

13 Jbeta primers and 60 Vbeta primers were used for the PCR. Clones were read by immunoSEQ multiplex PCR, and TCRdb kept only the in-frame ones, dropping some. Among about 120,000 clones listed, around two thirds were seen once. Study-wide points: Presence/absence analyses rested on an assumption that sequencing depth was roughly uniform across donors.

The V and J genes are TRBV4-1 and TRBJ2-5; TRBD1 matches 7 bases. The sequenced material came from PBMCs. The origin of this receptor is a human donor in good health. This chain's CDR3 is CASRPTGVETQYF. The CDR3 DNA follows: TGCGCCAGCAGACCCACAGGGGTAGAGACCCAGTACTTC.